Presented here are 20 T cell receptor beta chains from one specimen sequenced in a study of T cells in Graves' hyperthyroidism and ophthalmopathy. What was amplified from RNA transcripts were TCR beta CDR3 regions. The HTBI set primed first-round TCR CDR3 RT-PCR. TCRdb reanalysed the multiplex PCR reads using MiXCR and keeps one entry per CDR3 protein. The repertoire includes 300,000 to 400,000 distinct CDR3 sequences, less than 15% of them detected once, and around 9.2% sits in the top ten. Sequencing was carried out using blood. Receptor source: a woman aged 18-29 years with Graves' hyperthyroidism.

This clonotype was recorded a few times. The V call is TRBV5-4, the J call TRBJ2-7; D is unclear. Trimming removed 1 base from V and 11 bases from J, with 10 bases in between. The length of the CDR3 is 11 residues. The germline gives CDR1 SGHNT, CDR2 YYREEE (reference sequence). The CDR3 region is CASSLLSEKYF. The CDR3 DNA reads TGTGCCAGCAGCTTGCTCTCTGAGAAGTACTTC.

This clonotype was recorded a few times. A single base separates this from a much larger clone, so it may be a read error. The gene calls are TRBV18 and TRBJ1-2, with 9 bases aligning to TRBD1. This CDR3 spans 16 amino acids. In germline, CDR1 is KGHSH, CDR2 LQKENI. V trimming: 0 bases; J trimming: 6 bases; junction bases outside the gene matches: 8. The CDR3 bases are TGTGCCAGCTCACCACCCAACCGGGACAGGGATGATGGCTACACCTTC. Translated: CASSPPNRDRDDGYTF.

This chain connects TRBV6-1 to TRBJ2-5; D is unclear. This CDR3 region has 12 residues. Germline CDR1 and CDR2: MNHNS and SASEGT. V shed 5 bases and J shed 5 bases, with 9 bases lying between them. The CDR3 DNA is TGTGCCAGCAGTTACCCCTGGGAGACCCAGTACTTC. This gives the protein CASSYPWETQYF.

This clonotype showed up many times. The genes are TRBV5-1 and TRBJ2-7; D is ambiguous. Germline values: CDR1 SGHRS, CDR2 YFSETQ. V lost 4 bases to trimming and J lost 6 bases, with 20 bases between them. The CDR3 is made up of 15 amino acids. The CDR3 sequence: CASSDLPGTLLEQYF. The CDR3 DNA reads TGCGCCAGCAGCGACCTCCCCGGAACGCTTCTCGAGCAGTACTTC.

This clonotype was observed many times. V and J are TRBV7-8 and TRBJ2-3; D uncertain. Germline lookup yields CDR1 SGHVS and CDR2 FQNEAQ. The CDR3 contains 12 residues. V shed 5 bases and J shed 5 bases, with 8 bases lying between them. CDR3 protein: CASSRALDTQYF. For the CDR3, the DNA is TGTGCCAGCAGCCGTGCCCTAGATACGCAGTATTTT.

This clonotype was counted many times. The CDR3 sequence: CSARDFRDREGYEQYF. Written as DNA, the CDR3 is TGCAGTGCTAGAGATTTTAGGGACAGGGAAGGCTACGAGCAGTACTTC. The chain combines TRBV20-1 with TRBJ2-7, with 9 positions matching TRBD1. Germline CDR1 DFQATT, CDR2 SNEGSKA (reference sequence). V lost 0 bases to trimming and J lost 3 bases; unmatched junction nucleotides: 9. The CDR3 is made up of 16 amino acids.

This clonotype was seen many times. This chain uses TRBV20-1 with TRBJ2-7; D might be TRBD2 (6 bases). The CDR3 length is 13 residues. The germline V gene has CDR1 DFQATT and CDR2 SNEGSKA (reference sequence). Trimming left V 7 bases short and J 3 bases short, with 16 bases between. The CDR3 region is CSGLGGENYEQYF. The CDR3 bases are TGCAGTGGCCTCGGAGGGGAGAACTACGAGCAGTACTTC.

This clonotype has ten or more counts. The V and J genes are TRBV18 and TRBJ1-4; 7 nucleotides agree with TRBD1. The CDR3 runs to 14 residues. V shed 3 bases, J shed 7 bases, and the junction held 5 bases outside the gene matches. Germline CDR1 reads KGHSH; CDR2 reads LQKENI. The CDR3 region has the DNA TGTGCCAGCTCACCCCGGGACAGCCCTGAAAAACTGTTTTTT. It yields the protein CASSPRDSPEKLFF.

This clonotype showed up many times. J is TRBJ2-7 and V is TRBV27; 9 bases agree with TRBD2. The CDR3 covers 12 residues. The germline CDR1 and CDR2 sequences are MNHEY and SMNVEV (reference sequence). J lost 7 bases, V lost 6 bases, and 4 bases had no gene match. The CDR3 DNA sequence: TGTGCCAGCAGCAAAACTAGCGGGGAGCAGTACTTC. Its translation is CASSKTSGEQYF.

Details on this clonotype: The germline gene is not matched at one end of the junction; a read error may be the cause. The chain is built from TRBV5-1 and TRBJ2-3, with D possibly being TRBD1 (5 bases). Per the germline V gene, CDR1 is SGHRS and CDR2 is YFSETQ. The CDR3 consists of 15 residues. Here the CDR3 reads CASSSRGTSTDTQYF. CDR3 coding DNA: TGTGCCAGCAGCTCAAGGGGAACTAGCACAGATACGCAGTATTTT.

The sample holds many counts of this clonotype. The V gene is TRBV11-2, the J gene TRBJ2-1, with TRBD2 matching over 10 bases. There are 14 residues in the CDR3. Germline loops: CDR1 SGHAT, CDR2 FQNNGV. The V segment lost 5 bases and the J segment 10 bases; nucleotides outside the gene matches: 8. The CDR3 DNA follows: TGTGCCAGCAGCGCAGCGGGGGGGCCGGGGGAGCAGTTCTTC. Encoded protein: CASSAAGGPGEQFF.

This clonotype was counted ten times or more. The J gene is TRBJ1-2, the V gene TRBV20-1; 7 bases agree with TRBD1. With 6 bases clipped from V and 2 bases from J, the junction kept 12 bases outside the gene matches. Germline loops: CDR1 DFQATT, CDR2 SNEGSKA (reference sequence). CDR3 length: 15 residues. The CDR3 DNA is TGCAGTGCCATCGGGGACAGTCCAACCAACTATGGCTACACCTTC. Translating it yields CSAIGDSPTNYGYTF.

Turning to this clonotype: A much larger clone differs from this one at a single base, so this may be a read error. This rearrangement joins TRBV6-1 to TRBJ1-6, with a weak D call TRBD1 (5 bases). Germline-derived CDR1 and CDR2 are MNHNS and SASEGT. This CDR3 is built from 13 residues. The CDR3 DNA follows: TGTGACGGCTCCGGGACGTCTTCTTCACCCCTCCACTTT. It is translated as CDGSGTSSSPLHF.

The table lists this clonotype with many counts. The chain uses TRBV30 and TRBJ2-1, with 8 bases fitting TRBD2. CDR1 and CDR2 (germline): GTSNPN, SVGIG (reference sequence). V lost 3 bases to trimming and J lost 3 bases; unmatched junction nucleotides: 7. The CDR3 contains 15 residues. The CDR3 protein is CAWRGAGDFYNEQFF. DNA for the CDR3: TGTGCCTGGAGGGGAGCGGGGGATTTCTACAATGAGCAGTTCTTC. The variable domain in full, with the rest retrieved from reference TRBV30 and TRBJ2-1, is SQTIHQWPATLVQPVGSPLSLECTVEGTSNPNLYWYRQAAGRGLQLLFYSVGIGQISSEVPQNLSASRPQDRQFILSSKKLLLSDSGFYLCAWRGAGDFYNEQFFGPGTRLTVL.

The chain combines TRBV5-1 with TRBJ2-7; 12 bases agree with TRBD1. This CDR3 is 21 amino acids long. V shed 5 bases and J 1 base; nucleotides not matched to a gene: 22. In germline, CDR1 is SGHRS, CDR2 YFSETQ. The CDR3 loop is CASRPGTGGRDPTSGSYEQYF. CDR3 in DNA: TGCGCCAGCAGACCCGGGACAGGGGGCCGCGACCCTACTAGCGGATCCTACGAGCAGTACTTC.

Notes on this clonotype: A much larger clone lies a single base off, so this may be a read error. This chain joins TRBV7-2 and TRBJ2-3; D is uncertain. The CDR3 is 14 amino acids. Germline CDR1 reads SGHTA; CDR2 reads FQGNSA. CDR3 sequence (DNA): TGTGTCAGCAGCCCCCAGTTCTTCACAGATACGCAGTATTTT. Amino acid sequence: CVSSPQFFTDTQYF.

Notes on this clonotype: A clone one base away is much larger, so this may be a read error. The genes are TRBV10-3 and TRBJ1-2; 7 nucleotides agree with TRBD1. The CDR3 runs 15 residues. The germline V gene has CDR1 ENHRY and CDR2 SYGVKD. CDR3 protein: CAISAVQGGANGYIF. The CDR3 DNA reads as TGTGCCATCAGTGCGGTGCAGGGGGGAGCGAATGGCTACATCTTC.

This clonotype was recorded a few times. CDR3 nucleotide sequence: TGTGCCATCGGGGAGGCGGTTGACAATCAGCCCCAGCATTTT. Translated: CAIGEAVDNQPQHF. The rearrangement joins TRBV10-3 to TRBJ1-5; D is ambiguous. With 8 bases removed from V and 3 bases from J, the gap between germline ends came to 14 bases. The germline V gene encodes CDR1 ENHRY and CDR2 SYGVKD. The CDR3 is 14 residues long.

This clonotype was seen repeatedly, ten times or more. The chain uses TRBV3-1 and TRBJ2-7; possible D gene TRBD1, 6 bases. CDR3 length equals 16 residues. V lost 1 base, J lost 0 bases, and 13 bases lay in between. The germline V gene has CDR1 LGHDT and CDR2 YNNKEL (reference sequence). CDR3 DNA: TGTGCCAGCAGCCAAGGCGGACAGCGGAGCTCCTACGAGCAGTACTTC. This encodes CASSQGGQRSSYEQYF.

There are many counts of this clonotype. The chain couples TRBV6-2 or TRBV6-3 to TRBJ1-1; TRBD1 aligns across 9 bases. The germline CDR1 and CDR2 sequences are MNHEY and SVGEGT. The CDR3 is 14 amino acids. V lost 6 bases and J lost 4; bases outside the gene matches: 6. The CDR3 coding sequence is TGTGCCAGCAGAAAGACAGGGGGTCGCACTGAAGCTTTCTTT. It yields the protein CASRKTGGRTEAFF.